This T cell receptor beta chain is from a study of T cell repertoires in aging, cancer and after chemotherapy. Study-level findings and limits: The repertoire data cannot show anything about immunological memory following chemotherapy. In healthy donors, age-related TCR diversity loss mainly reflected lost richness.

Amplification of TCR beta used genomic DNA extracted from peripheral blood. V lost 1 base and J lost 4; bases outside the gene matches: 7. The V gene's germline CDR1 is SGHTA and CDR2 FQGNSA. The CDR3 has 17 amino acids. Multiplex touch-down PCR with TRB-A/B primers amplified rearranged V-D-J TRB sequences. TCRdb processed the multiplex PCR reads anew with MiXCR; each CDR3 protein has one entry. This table has fewer than 15,000 distinct CDR3 sequences, about 25% appearing once. This clonotype showed up just once. Its target is not known. The chain recombines TRBV7-2 with TRBJ2-3; 11 bases fit TRBD2. The sequence was obtained from a human donor in good health. The sequencing sample was made of blood. CDR3 coding DNA: TGTGCCAGCAGCTTAGGGTATAGCGGGGGGGCGTCAGATACGCAGTATTTT. Translated, it gives CASSLGYSGGASDTQYF. Using reference TRBV7-2 and TRBJ2-3 for the parts outside the CDR3, the full variable domain is GAGVSQSPSNKVTEKGKDVELRCDPISGHTALYWYRQSLGQGLEFLIYFQGNSAPDKSGLPSDRFSAERTGGSVSTLTIQRTQQEDSAVYLCASSLGYSGGASDTQYFGPGTRLTVL.